This T cell receptor beta chain emerged from a study of early T cells in non-severe SARS-CoV-2 infection. Study context: Chains were unpaired, as sequencing was done on bulk RNA from unsorted whole blood.

This clonotype was recorded a few times. Its antigen remains unidentified. Individual cDNA molecules each received unique molecular identifiers attached to them. TCRdb re-derived calls from the 5' RACE reads in MiXCR, one entry per CDR3 protein. The repertoire holds more than 60,000 distinct CDR3 sequences, with approximately 12% as singletons. Study results and caveats: The VDJdb matching leaned toward anti-spike CD8 responses and overlooked private and CD4 specificities.

V shed 1 base and J shed 1 base, with 7 bases lying between them. The CDR3 covers 14 residues. The TCR was taken from an adult who was a healthcare worker with PCR-confirmed SARS-CoV-2 infection or an uninfected control (not recorded which). The donor label of this sample is uncertain. The genes are TRBV12-3 or TRBV12-4 and TRBJ2-5; D gene uncertain. The material sequenced was whole blood, taken at baseline. The CDR3 spells CASSLDLGQETQYF. DNA for the CDR3: TGTGCCAGCAGTTTAGACCTCGGCCAAGAGACCCAGTACTTC.